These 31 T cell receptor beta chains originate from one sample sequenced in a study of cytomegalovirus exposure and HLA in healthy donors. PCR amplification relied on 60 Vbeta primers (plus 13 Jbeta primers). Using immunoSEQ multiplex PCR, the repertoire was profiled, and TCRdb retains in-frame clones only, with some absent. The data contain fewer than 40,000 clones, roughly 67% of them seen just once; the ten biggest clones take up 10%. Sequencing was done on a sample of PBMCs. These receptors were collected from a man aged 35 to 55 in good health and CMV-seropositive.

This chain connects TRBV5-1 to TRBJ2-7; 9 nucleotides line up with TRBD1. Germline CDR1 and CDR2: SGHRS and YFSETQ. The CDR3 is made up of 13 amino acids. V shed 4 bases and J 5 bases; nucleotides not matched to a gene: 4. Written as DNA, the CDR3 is TGCGCCAGCAGCCGCGACAGGGGGGACGAGCAGTACTTC. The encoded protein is CASSRDRGDEQYF.

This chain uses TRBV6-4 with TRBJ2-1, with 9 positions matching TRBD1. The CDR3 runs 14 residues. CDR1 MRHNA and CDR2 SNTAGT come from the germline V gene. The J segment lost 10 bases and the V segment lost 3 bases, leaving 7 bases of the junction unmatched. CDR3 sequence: CASSEGWTGAEQFF. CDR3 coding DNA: TGTGCCAGCAGTGAAGGTTGGACAGGGGCCGAGCAGTTCTTC.

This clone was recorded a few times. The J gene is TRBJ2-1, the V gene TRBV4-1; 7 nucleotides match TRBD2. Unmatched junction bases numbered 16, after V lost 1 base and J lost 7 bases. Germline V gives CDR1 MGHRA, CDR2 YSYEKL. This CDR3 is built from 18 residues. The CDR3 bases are TGCGCCAGCAGCCAAGTCGGCCAAGTAGCGGGTCGTGGGAATGAGCAGTTCTTC. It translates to CASSQVGQVAGRGNEQFF.

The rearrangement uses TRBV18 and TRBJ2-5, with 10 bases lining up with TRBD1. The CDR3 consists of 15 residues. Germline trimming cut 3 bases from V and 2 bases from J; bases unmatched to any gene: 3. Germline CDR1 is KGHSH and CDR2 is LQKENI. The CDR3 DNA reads TGTGCCAGCTCACCCCAGGGACAGGGGCAAGAGACCCAGTACTTC. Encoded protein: CASSPQGQGQETQYF.

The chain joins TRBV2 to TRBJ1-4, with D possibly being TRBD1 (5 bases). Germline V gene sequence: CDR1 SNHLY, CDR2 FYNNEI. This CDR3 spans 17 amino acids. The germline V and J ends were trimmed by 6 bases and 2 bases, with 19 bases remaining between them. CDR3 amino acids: CASRDPPLPGTNEKLFF. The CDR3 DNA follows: TGTGCCAGCAGAGACCCTCCGCTCCCAGGGACTAATGAAAAACTGTTTTTT.

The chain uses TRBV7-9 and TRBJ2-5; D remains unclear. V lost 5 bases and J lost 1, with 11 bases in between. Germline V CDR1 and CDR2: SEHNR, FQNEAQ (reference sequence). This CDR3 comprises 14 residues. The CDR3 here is CASSAGRSQETQYF. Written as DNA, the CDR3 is TGTGCCAGCAGCGCAGGCCGCAGCCAAGAGACCCAGTACTTC.

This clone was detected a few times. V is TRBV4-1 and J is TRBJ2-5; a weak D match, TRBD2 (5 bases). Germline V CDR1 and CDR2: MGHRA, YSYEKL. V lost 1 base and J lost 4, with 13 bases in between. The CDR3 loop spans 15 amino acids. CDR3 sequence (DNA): TGCGCCAGCAGCCAAGGCCCGGGGTGGCGAGAGACCCAGTACTTC. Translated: CASSQGPGWRETQYF.

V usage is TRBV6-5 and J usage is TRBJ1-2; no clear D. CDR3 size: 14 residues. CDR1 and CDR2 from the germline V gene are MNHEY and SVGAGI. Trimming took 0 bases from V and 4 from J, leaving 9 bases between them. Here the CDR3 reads CASSYSRDGYGYTF. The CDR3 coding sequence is TGTGCCAGCAGTTACTCGAGGGATGGCTATGGCTACACCTTC.

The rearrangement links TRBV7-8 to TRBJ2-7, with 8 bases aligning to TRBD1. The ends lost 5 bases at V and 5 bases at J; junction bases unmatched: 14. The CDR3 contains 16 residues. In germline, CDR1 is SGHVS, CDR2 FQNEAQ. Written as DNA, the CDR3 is TGTGCCAGCAGCCCGCCCGGTACAGGGGGTAACCACGAGCAGTACTTC. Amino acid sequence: CASSPPGTGGNHEQYF.

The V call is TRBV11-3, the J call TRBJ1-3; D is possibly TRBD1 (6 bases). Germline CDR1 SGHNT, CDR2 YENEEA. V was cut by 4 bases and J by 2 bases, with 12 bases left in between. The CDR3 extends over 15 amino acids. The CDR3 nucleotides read TGTGCCAGCAGCTCAGGGGAAGGTCCTGGAAACACCATATATTTT. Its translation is CASSSGEGPGNTIYF.

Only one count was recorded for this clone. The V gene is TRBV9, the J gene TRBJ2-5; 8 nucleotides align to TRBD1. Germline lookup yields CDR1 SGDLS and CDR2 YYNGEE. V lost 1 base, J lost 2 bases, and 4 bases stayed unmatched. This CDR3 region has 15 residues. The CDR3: CASSVQGASQETQYF. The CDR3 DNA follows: TGTGCCAGCAGCGTACAGGGGGCGAGTCAAGAGACCCAGTACTTC.

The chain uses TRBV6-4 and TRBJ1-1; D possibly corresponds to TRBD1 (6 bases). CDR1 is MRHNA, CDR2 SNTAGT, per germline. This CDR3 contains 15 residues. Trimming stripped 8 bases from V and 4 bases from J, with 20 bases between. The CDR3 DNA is TGTGCCAGCCCTCGGGGGGGGGCCCGCGGCACTGAAGCTTTCTTT. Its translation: CASPRGGARGTEAFF.

CDR3 sequence (DNA): TGTGCCAGTAGCGCACAACTTGGAGCAAATACGCAGTATTTT. It translates to CASSAQLGANTQYF. V usage is TRBV19 and J usage is TRBJ2-3; D remains unclear. CDR1 and CDR2 (germline): LNHDA, SQIVND (reference sequence). The V and J ends lost 6 bases and 7 bases respectively, with 17 bases between them. This CDR3 has 14 amino acids.

This chain's CDR3 is CASGSRFIKDRESYEQYF. The CDR3 DNA is TGTGCTAGTGGTTCCCGCTTCATAAAGGACAGGGAATCCTACGAGCAGTACTTC. This chain connects TRBV12-5 to TRBJ2-7; 8 positions match TRBD1. Germline CDR1 LGHNT, CDR2 FRNRAP. V dropped 4 bases and J dropped 1; count of bases not matched to a gene: 15. The CDR3 sequence is 18 residues long.

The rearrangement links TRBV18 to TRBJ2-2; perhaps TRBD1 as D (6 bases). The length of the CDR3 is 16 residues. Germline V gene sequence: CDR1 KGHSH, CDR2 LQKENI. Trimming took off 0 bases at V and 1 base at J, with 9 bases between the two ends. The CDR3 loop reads CASSPPQGWNTGELFF. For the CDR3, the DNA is TGTGCCAGCTCACCACCGCAGGGGTGGAACACCGGGGAGCTGTTTTTT.

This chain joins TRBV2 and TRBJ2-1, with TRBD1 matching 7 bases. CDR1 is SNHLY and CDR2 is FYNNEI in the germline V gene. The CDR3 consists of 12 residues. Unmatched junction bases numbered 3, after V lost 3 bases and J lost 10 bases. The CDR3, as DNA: TGTGCCAGCAGTGATGGGACAGAGGAGCAGTTCTTC. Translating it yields CASSDGTEEQFF. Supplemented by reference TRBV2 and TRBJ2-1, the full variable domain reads EPEVTQTPSHQVTQMGQEVILRCVPISNHLYFYWYRQILGQKVEFLVSFYNNEISEKSEIFDDQFSVERPDGSNFTLKIRSTKLEDSAMYFCASSDGTEEQFFGPGTRLTVL.

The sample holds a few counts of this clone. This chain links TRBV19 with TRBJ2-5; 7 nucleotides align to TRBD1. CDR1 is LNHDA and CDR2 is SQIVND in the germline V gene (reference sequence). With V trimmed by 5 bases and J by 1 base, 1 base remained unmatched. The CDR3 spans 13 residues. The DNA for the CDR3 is TGTGCCAGTAGTGGACAGGCCCAAGAGACCCAGTACTTC. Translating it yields CASSGQAQETQYF. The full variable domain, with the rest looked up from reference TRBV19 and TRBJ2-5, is DGGITQSPKYLFRKEGQNVTLSCEQNLNHDAMYWYRQDPGQGLRLIYYSQIVNDFQKGDIAEGYSVSREKKESFPLTVTSAQKNPTAFYLCASSGQAQETQYFGPGTRLLVL.

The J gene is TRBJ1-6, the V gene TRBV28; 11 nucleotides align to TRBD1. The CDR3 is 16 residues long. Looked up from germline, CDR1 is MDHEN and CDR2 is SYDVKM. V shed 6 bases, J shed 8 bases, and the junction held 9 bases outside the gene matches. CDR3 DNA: TGTGCCAGCAGGGGTGCGGGGACAGGGGGTCATTCACCCCTCCACTTT. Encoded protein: CASRGAGTGGHSPLHF.

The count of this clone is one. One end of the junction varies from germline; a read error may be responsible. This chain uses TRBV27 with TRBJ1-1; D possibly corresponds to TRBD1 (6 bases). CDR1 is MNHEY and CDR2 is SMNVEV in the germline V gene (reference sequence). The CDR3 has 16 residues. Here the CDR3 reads CASTPWGRPLNTEACF. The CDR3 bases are TGTGCCAGCACTCCATGGGGGCGCCCCCTGAACACTGAAGCTTGCTTT.

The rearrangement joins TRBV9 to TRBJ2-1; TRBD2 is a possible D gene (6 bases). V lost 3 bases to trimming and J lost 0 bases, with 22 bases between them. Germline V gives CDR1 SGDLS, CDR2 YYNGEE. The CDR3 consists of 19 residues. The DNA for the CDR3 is TGTGCCAGCAGCGAGCGGTCCTCTGCGGGGACGAGCTCCTACAATGAGCAGTTCTTC. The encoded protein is CASSERSSAGTSSYNEQFF.

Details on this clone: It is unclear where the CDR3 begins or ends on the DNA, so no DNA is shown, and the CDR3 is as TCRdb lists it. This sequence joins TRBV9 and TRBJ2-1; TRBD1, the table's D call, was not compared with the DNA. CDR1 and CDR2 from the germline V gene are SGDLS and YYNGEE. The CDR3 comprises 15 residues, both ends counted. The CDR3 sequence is CASSWGQGSYNEQLF.

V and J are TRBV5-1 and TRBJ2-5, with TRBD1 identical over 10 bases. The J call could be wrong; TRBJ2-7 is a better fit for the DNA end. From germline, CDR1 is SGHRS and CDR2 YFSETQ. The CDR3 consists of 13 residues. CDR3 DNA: TGCGCCAGCAGCCTGGGACAGGGGATCGAGCAGTACTTC. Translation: CASSLGQGIEQYF.

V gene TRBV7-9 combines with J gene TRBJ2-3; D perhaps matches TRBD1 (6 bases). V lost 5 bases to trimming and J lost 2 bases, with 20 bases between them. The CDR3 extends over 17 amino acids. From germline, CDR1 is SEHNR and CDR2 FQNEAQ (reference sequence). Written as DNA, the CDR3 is TGTGCCAGCAGCCCGCGACTGGGGCAGGGGCCCACAGATACGCAGTATTTT. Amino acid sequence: CASSPRLGQGPTDTQYF.

The CDR3 loop is CAISESTGGRYEQYF. CDR3 coding DNA: TGTGCCATCAGTGAGTCTACAGGGGGCAGGTACGAGCAGTACTTC. V usage is TRBV10-3 and J usage is TRBJ2-7, with 9 bases fitting TRBD1. This CDR3 comprises 15 residues. Losses at the gene ends were 0 bases for V and 4 bases for J; bases not matched to a gene: 4. Germline V gives CDR1 ENHRY, CDR2 SYGVKD.

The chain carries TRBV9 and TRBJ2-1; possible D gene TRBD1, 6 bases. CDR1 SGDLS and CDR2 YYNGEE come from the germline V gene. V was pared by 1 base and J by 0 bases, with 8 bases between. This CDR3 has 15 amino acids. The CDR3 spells CASSVSTGSYNEQFF. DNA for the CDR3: TGTGCCAGCAGCGTATCGACAGGCTCCTACAATGAGCAGTTCTTC.

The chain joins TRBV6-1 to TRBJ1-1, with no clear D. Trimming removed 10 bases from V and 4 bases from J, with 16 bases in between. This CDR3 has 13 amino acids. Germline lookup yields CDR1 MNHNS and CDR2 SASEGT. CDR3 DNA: TGTGCCACCTCCGGGAGGTGGGGCACTGAAGCTTTCTTT. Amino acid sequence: CATSGRWGTEAFF.

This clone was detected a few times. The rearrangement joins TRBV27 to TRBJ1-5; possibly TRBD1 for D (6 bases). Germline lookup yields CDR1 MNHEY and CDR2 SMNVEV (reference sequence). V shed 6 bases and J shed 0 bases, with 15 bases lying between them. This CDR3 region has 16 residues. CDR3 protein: CASSRKGGDSNQPQHF. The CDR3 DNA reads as TGTGCCAGCAGCAGAAAAGGGGGGGATAGCAATCAGCCCCAGCATTTT.

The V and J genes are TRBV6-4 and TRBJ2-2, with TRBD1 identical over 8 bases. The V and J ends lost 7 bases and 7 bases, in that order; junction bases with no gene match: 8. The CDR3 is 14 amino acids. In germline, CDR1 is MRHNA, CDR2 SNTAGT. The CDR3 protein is CASKSGQGSGELFF. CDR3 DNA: TGTGCCAGCAAGTCTGGACAGGGAAGCGGGGAGCTGTTTTTT.

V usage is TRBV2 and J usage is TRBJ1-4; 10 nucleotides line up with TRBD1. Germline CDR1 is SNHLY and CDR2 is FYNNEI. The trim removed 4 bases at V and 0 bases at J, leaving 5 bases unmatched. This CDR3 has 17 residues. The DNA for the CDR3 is TGTGCCAGCAGTGTGGGACAGGGGCCTGCAACTAATGAAAAACTGTTTTTT. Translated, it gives CASSVGQGPATNEKLFF. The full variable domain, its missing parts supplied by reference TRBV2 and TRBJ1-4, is EPEVTQTPSHQVTQMGQEVILRCVPISNHLYFYWYRQILGQKVEFLVSFYNNEISEKSEIFDDQFSVERPDGSNFTLKIRSTKLEDSAMYFCASSVGQGPATNEKLFFGSGTQLSVL.

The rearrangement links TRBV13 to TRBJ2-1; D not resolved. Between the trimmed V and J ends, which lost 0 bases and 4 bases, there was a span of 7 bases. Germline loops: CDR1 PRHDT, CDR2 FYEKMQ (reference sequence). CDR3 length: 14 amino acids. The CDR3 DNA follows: TGTGCCAGCAGCTTAGGCCTCTCTTACAATGAGCAGTTCTTC. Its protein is CASSLGLSYNEQFF. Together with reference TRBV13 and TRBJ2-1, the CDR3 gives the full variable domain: AAGVIQSPRHLIKEKRETATLKCYPIPRHDTVYWYQQGPGQDPQFLISFYEKMQSDKGSIPDRFSAQQFSDYHSELNMSSLELGDSALYFCASSLGLSYNEQFFGPGTRLTVL.

CDR3 residues: CASSRDGGLYEQYF. The DNA for the CDR3 is TGCGCCAGCAGTCGGGATGGAGGGTTGTACGAGCAGTACTTC. V is TRBV5-1 and J is TRBJ2-7, with D maybe TRBD2 (6 bases). V was clipped by 5 bases and J by 4 bases, with 16 bases between them. From germline, CDR1 is SGHRS and CDR2 YFSETQ. The length of the CDR3 is 14 residues. Together with reference TRBV5-1 and TRBJ2-7, the CDR3 gives the full variable domain: KAGVTQTPRYLIKTRGQQVTLSCSPISGHRSVSWYQQTPGQGLQFLFEYFSETQRNKGNFPGRFSGRQFSNSRSEMNVSTLELGDSALYLCASSRDGGLYEQYFGPGTRLTVT.